This record covers a single T cell receptor (beta chain). Its antigen is not known. CDR1 MNHNS and CDR2 SASEGT come from the germline V gene. The ends lost 7 bases at V and 0 bases at J; junction bases unmatched: 4. The CDR3 extends over 15 amino acids. The primer mix had 60 Vbeta and 13 Jbeta primers. Only in-frame clones appear in the TCRdb table, and some are missing; sequencing was by immunoSEQ multiplex PCR. The table includes 100,000 to 150,000 clones, roughly 80% detected once. These data belong to a study of cytomegalovirus exposure and HLA in healthy donors. Findings of the study overall: Differences between HLA loci emerged in a later analysis of TCR association rates, with DRB1 most and HLA-C fewest. Later analysis associated a missense DCLRE1C variant with TCR beta V- and J-gene trimming. Overall, around 160 TCR beta chains were annotated as cytomegalovirus-associated.

The rearrangement joins TRBV6-1 to TRBJ2-4; 9 bases map to TRBD1. Specimen: PBMCs. The source of this sequence is a female donor in good health and CMV-seronegative. The CDR3 spells CASTDRGLAKNIQYF. In DNA form, the CDR3 reads TGTGCCAGCACGGACAGGGGCCTAGCCAAAAACATTCAGTACTTC.